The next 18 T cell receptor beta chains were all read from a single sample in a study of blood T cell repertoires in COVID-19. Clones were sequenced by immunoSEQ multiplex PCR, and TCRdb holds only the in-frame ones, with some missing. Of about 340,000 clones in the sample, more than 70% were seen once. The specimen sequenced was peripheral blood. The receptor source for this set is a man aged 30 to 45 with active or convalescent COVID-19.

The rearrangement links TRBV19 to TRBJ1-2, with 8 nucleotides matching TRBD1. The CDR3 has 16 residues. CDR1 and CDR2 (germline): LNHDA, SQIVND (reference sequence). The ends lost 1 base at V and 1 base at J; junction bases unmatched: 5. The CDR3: CASSIGMDRVNYGYTF. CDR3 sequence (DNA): TGTGCCAGTAGTATAGGTATGGACAGGGTTAACTATGGCTACACCTTC. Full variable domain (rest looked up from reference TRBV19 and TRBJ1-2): DGGITQSPKYLFRKEGQNVTLSCEQNLNHDAMYWYRQDPGQGLRLIYYSQIVNDFQKGDIAEGYSVSREKKESFPLTVTSAQKNPTAFYLCASSIGMDRVNYGYTFGSGTRLTVV.

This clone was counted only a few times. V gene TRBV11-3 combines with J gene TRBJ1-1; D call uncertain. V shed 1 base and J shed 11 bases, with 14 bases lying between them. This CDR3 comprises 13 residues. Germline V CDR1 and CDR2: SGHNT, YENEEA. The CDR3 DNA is TGTGCCAGCAGCTTAGGGTGGCAGGTGGGCGCTTTCTTT. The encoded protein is CASSLGWQVGAFF.

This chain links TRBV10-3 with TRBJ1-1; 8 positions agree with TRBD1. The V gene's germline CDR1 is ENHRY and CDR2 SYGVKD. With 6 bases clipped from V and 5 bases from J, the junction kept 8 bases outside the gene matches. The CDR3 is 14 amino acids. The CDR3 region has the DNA TGTGCCATCAGATTCCAACAGGGGGGGACTGAAGCTTTCTTT. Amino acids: CAIRFQQGGTEAFF.

CDR3 residues: CASSLVGLAGSDTQYF. DNA for the CDR3: TGTGCCAGCAGCCTCGTGGGACTAGCGGGGTCAGATACGCAGTATTTT. The chain links TRBV11-2 to TRBJ2-3, with TRBD2 matching over 13 bases. The CDR3 is 16 amino acids. Germline V lookup: CDR1 SGHAT, CDR2 FQNNGV. Trimming took 5 bases from V and 4 from J; bases not matched to a gene: 6.

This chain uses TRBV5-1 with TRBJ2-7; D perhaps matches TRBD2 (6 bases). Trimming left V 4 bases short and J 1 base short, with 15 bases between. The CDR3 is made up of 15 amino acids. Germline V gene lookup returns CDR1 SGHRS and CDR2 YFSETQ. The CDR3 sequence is CASSRTRDSSYEQYF. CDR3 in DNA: TGCGCCAGCAGCCGCACCCGGGACTCTTCCTACGAGCAGTACTTC. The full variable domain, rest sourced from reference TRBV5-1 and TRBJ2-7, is KAGVTQTPRYLIKTRGQQVTLSCSPISGHRSVSWYQQTPGQGLQFLFEYFSETQRNKGNFPGRFSGRQFSNSRSEMNVSTLELGDSALYLCASSRTRDSSYEQYFGPGTRLTVT.

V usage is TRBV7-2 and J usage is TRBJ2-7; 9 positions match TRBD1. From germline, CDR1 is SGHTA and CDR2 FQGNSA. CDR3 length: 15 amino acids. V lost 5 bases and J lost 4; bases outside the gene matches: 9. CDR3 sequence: CASSPTGGTWYEQYF. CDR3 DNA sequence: TGTGCCAGCAGCCCGACAGGGGGAACTTGGTACGAGCAGTACTTC.

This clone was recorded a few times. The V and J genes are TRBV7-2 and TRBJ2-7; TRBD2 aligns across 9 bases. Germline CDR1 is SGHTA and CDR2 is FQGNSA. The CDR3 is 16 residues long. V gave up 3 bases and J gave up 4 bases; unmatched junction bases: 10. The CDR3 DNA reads TGTGCCAGCAGCTTCCCCCGTCTAGCGGGGAGTTACGAGCAGTACTTC. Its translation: CASSFPRLAGSYEQYF.

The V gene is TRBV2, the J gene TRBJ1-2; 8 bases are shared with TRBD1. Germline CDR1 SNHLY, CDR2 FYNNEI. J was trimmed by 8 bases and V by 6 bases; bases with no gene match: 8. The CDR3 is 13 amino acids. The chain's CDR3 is CASSDQGAGGYTF. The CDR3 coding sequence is TGTGCCAGCAGCGACCAGGGGGCAGGAGGCTACACCTTC.

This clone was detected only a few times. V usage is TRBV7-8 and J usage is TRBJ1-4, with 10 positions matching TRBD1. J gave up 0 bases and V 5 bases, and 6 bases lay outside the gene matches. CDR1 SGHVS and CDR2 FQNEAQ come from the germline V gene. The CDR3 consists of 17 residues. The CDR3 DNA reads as TGTGCCAGCAGCCCGGGACAGGGGCGGGCAACTAATGAAAAACTGTTTTTT. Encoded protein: CASSPGQGRATNEKLFF. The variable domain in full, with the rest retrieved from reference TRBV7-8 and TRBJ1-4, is GAGVSQSPRYKVAKRGQDVALRCDPISGHVSLFWYQQALGQGPEFLTYFQNEAQLDKSGLPSDRFFAERPEGSVSTLKIQRTQQEDSAVYLCASSPGQGRATNEKLFFGSGTQLSVL.

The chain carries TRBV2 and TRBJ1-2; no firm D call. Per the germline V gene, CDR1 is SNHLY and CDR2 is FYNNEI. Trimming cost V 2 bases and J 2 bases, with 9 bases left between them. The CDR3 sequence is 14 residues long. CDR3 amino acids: CASSETRVNYGYTF. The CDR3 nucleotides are TGTGCCAGCAGTGAAACTCGGGTGAACTATGGCTACACCTTC.

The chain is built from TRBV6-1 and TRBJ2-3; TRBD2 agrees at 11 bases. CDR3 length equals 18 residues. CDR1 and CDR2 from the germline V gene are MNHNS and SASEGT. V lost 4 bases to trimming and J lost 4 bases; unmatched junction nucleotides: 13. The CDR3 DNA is TGTGCCAGCAGTGCATCGGTAACTAGCGGGAGAGGCGCAGATACGCAGTATTTT. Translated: CASSASVTSGRGADTQYF.

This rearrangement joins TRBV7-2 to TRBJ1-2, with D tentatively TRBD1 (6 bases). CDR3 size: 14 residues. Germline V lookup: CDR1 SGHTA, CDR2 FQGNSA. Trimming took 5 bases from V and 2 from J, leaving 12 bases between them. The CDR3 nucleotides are TGTGCCAGCAGCCTAGGGGGGGGGAACTATGGCTACACCTTC. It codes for CASSLGGGNYGYTF.

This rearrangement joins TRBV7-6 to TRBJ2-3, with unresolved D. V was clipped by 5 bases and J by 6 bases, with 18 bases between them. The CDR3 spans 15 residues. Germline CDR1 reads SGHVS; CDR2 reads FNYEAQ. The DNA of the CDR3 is TGTGCCAGCAGCCCCCGGAGCCCCGGTCCCGATACGCAGTATTTT. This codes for CASSPRSPGPDTQYF.

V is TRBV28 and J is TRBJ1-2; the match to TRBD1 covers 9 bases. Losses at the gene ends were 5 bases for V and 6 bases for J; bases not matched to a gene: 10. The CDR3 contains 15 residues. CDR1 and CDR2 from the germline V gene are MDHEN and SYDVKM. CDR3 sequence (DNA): TGTGCCAGCAGTCGGGGGGACAGGGTATTGGATGGCTACACCTTC. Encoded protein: CASSRGDRVLDGYTF.

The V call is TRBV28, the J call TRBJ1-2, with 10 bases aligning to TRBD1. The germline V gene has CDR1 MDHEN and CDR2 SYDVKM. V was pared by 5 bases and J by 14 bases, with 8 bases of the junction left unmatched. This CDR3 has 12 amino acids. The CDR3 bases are TGTGCCAGCAGTGGCCGGGACAGGGGAGTAACCTTC. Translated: CASSGRDRGVTF.

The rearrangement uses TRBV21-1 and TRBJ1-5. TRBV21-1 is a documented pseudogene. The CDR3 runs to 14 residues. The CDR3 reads CASSKLGSPKPQHF. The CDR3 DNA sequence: TGTGCCAGCAGCAAGCTGGGGAGCCCCAAGCCCCAGCATTTT.

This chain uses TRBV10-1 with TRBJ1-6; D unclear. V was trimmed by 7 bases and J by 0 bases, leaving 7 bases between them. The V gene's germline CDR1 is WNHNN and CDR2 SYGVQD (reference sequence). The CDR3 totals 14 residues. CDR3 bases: TGCGCCAGCACCGAGGGCTCCTATAATTCACCCCTCCACTTT. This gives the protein CASTEGSYNSPLHF.

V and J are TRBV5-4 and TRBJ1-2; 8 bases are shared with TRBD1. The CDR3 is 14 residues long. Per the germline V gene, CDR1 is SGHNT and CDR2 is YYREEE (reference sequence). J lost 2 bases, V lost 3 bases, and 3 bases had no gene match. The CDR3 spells CASSSGQGNYGYTF. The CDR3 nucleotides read TGTGCCAGCAGCTCAGGACAGGGCAACTATGGCTACACCTTC.